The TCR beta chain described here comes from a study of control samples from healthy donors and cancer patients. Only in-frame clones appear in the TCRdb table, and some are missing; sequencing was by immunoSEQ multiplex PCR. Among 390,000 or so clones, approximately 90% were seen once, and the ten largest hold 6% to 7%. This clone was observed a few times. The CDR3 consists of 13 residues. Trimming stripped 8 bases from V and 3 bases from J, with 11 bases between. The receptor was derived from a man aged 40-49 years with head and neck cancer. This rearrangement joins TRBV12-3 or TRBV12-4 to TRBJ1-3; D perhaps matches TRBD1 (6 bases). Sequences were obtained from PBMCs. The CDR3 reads CASEDSSGNTIYF. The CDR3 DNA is TGTGCCAGCGAGGACAGTAGTGGAAACACCATATATTTT.